This passage covers 28 T cell receptor beta chains from one sample sequenced in a study of cytomegalovirus exposure and HLA in healthy donors. The primer mix had 60 Vbeta and 13 Jbeta primers. Profiling relied on immunoSEQ multiplex PCR, and the TCRdb table lists in-frame clones only, not all of them. This table holds 90,000 to 150,000 clones, 70% to 85% found once. The sample was PBMCs. The receptors come from a middle-aged man in good health and CMV-seropositive.

The V call is TRBV5-4, the J call TRBJ1-1, with D possibly TRBD1 on 5 matching bases. CDR3 length: 14 residues. V lost 3 bases to trimming and J lost 1 base, with 10 bases between them. CDR1 is SGHNT and CDR2 is YYREEE in the germline V gene (reference sequence). The CDR3 region has the DNA TGTGCCAGCAGCTGGGAAAGGGGGAACACTGAAGCTTTCTTT. It is translated as CASSWERGNTEAFF.

There are a few counts of this clone. This sequence joins TRBV6-1 and TRBJ2-7; TRBD1 matches at 7 bases. Germline CDR1 MNHNS, CDR2 SASEGT. The CDR3 is 15 amino acids. Germline trimming cut 3 bases from V and 2 bases from J; bases unmatched to any gene: 7. As DNA, the CDR3 is TGTGCCAGCAGTGAGGCGTTGGGACAGCCCTACGAGCAGTACTTC. Translating gives CASSEALGQPYEQYF.

The chain recombines TRBV4-2 with TRBJ1-5; D uncertain. The CDR3 runs 16 residues. V lost 0 bases and J lost 3, with 12 bases in between. CDR1 LGHNA and CDR2 YNFKEQ come from the germline V gene. The CDR3 loop is CASSQDSGRSNQPQHF. The DNA for the CDR3 is TGTGCCAGCAGCCAAGATAGCGGACGATCCAATCAGCCCCAGCATTTT.

The rearrangement links TRBV4-3 to TRBJ1-3, with a tentative D call TRBD1 (6 bases). The CDR3 spans 16 residues. Trimming removed 0 bases from V and 0 bases from J, with 9 bases in between. Germline V gives CDR1 LGHNA, CDR2 YSLEER. CDR3 residues: CASSQDRGGSGNTIYF. The DNA of the CDR3 is TGCGCCAGCAGCCAAGATCGAGGGGGCTCTGGAAACACCATATATTTT.

The gene calls are TRBV15 and TRBJ1-1, with a possible D match to TRBD1 (6 bases). The germline V and J ends were trimmed by 0 bases and 10 bases, with 12 bases remaining between them. Germline values: CDR1 LNHNV, CDR2 YYDKDF (reference sequence). This CDR3 region has 13 residues. CDR3 residues: CATSRETGLPAFF. The CDR3 region has the DNA TGTGCCACCAGCAGAGAGACAGGATTACCAGCTTTCTTT.

The rearrangement joins TRBV7-2 to TRBJ2-7; a weak D match, TRBD2 (6 bases). The germline V gene encodes CDR1 SGHTA and CDR2 FQGNSA. This CDR3 spans 14 amino acids. Deletions cut 3 bases from V and 2 bases from J, with 11 bases between. The CDR3 here is CASSFGGTTYEQYF. Written as DNA, the CDR3 is TGTGCCAGCAGCTTTGGCGGGACCACCTACGAGCAGTACTTC.

The CDR3 DNA is TGTGCCAGCAGCTTCCGCTCGGGACAGACATACAATGAGCAGTTCTTC. The encoded protein is CASSFRSGQTYNEQFF. The chain joins TRBV5-6 to TRBJ2-1; 7 bases map to TRBD1. The length of the CDR3 is 16 residues. The V segment lost 2 bases and the J segment 4 bases; nucleotides outside the gene matches: 9. The germline V gene encodes CDR1 SGHDT and CDR2 YYEEEE.

V gene TRBV18 combines with J gene TRBJ1-4; TRBD1 agrees at 7 bases. From germline, CDR1 is KGHSH and CDR2 LQKENI. V lost 2 bases and J lost 0; bases outside the gene matches: 6. The CDR3 spans 17 residues. DNA of the CDR3: TGTGCCAGCTCACCAACAAGGGGGCCCCCAACTAATGAAAAACTGTTTTTT. It codes for CASSPTRGPPTNEKLFF. The complete variable domain, with remaining parts taken from reference TRBV18 and TRBJ1-4, reads NAGVMQNPRHLVRRRGQEARLRCSPMKGHSHVYWYRQLPEEGLKFMVYLQKENIIDESGMPKERFSAEFPKEGPSILRIQQVVRGDSAAYFCASSPTRGPPTNEKLFFGSGTQLSVL.

This rearrangement joins TRBV7-9 to TRBJ1-2, with TRBD1 matching over 8 bases. CDR3 length: 15 residues. Germline loops: CDR1 SEHNR, CDR2 FQNEAQ (reference sequence). With 3 bases clipped from V and 3 bases from J, the junction kept 6 bases outside the gene matches. The chain's CDR3 is CASSFPGGAYYGYTF. DNA for the CDR3: TGTGCCAGCAGCTTCCCAGGGGGCGCGTACTATGGCTACACCTTC.

The chain joins TRBV28 to TRBJ2-3; possible D gene TRBD1, 6 bases. The germline CDR1 and CDR2 sequences are MDHEN and SYDVKM. The CDR3 is made up of 15 amino acids. Trimming removed 4 bases from V and 2 bases from J, with 13 bases in between. The CDR3 DNA reads TGTGCCAGCAGTTCCGGGACATGGAACACAGATACGCAGTATTTT. Its protein product is CASSSGTWNTDTQYF.

The V call is TRBV7-2, the J call TRBJ2-7; 10 nucleotides match TRBD2. The length of the CDR3 is 15 residues. CDR1 SGHTA and CDR2 FQGNSA come from the germline V gene. V trimming: 5 bases; J trimming: 5 bases; junction bases outside the gene matches: 9. The CDR3 loop reads CASSTRGLAEDEQYF. The CDR3 bases are TGTGCCAGCAGCACCAGAGGACTAGCGGAGGACGAGCAGTACTTC.

The rearrangement uses TRBV5-1 and TRBJ2-7; 9 bases fit TRBD2. The V gene's germline CDR1 is SGHRS and CDR2 YFSETQ. The CDR3 runs to 16 residues. Unmatched junction bases numbered 8, after V lost 0 bases and J lost 4 bases. CDR3 in amino acids: CASSLEMRGGQYEQYF. CDR3 bases: TGCGCCAGCAGCTTGGAGATGCGGGGGGGACAGTACGAGCAGTACTTC.

The gene calls are TRBV10-3 and TRBJ1-4; 10 nucleotides line up with TRBD1. With V trimmed by 6 bases and J by 8 bases, 3 bases remained unmatched. Per the germline V gene, CDR1 is ENHRY and CDR2 is SYGVKD. The length of the CDR3 is 13 residues. CDR3 sequence: CAIRPGQGEKLFF. CDR3 DNA: TGTGCCATCAGACCGGGACAGGGGGAAAAACTGTTTTTT.

The DNA for the CDR3 is TGCGCCAGCAGCTTGGGACAGGGGCGGGAGACCCAGTACTTC. Translated, it gives CASSLGQGRETQYF. J is TRBJ2-5 and V is TRBV5-1; 8 bases match TRBD1. The CDR3 runs to 14 residues. Germline trimming cut 0 bases from V and 5 bases from J; bases unmatched to any gene: 3. Per the germline V gene, CDR1 is SGHRS and CDR2 is YFSETQ.

The genes are TRBV25-1 and TRBJ2-7, with D perhaps TRBD1 (5 bases). Per the germline V gene, CDR1 is MGHDK and CDR2 is SYGVNS. This CDR3 has 14 amino acids. The germline V and J ends were trimmed by 3 bases and 7 bases, with 16 bases remaining between them. CDR3: CASSETARAREQYF. As DNA, the CDR3 is TGTGCCAGCAGTGAGACAGCCCGAGCTCGAGAGCAGTACTTC.

The chain combines TRBV5-4 with TRBJ1-1; 7 bases fit TRBD1. V lost 3 bases, J lost 0 bases, and 5 bases stayed unmatched. Germline V gene lookup returns CDR1 SGHNT and CDR2 YYREEE (reference sequence). This CDR3 is 15 amino acids long. This chain's CDR3 is CASSSGQIMNTEAFF. The CDR3 nucleotides read TGTGCCAGCAGCTCGGGACAGATCATGAACACTGAAGCTTTCTTT.

This clone was counted a few times. The chain is built from TRBV7-9 and TRBJ1-4; 9 nucleotides align to TRBD1. There are 15 residues in the CDR3. The junction had 8 bases not matched to a gene; V was cut back by 5 bases and J by 7 bases. CDR1 is SEHNR and CDR2 is FQNEAQ in the germline V gene (reference sequence). The CDR3 loop is CASSAFGTGSEKLFF. CDR3 sequence (DNA): TGTGCCAGCAGCGCCTTCGGGACAGGGAGTGAAAAACTGTTTTTT.

The genes are TRBV9 and TRBJ2-3; tentative D call: TRBD2 (5 bases). CDR1 SGDLS and CDR2 YYNGEE come from the germline V gene. Trimming stripped 4 bases from V and 1 base from J, with 10 bases between. The CDR3 is made up of 14 amino acids. CDR3 nucleotides: TGTGCCAGCAGCCCCTACGGGGGCACAGATACGCAGTATTTT. As protein: CASSPYGGTDTQYF. The full variable domain, completed using reference TRBV9 and TRBJ2-3, is DSGVTQTPKHLITATGQRVTLRCSPRSGDLSVYWYQQSLDQGLQFLIQYYNGEERAKGNILERFSAQQFPDLHSELNLSSLELGDSALYFCASSPYGGTDTQYFGPGTRLTVL.

This clone was recorded a few times. The chain couples TRBV7-2 to TRBJ2-5; D may be TRBD1 (5 bases). CDR3 length: 14 amino acids. Germline CDR1 is SGHTA and CDR2 is FQGNSA. Between the trimmed V and J ends, which lost 5 bases and 5 bases, there was a span of 15 bases. The CDR3 region is CASSLQGLGETQYF. The CDR3, as DNA: TGTGCCAGCAGCCTCCAGGGCCTCGGGGAGACCCAGTACTTC.

This clone was recorded a few times. The rearrangement uses TRBV7-9 and TRBJ1-2, with 9 bases aligning to TRBD1. The junction had 5 bases not matched to a gene; V was cut back by 5 bases and J by 1 base. Germline V gene lookup returns CDR1 SEHNR and CDR2 FQNEAQ (reference sequence). There are 15 residues in the CDR3. The CDR3 coding sequence is TGTGCCAGCAGCCTCACGGGACAGGGTAACTATGGCTACACCTTC. Protein product: CASSLTGQGNYGYTF. Variable domain in full (rest from reference TRBV7-9 and TRBJ1-2): DTGVSQNPRHKITKRGQNVTFRCDPISEHNRLYWYRQTLGQGPEFLTYFQNEAQLEKSRLLSDRFSAERPKGSFSTLEIQRTEQGDSAMYLCASSLTGQGNYGYTFGSGTRLTVV.

This clone has just one count. CDR3 amino acids: CASSTGRNEQFF. Written as DNA, the CDR3 is TGTGCCAGCTCAACAGGTAGGAATGAGCAGTTCTTC. The V call is TRBV18, the J call TRBJ2-1, with D perhaps TRBD1 (5 bases). Germline assignment: CDR1 KGHSH and CDR2 LQKENI. With 5 bases removed from V and 7 bases from J, the gap between germline ends came to 9 bases. This CDR3 is 12 amino acids long.

This rearrangement joins TRBV7-9 to TRBJ2-7; D might be TRBD2 (5 bases). The CDR3 spans 14 residues. V shed 8 bases and J shed 6 bases, with 20 bases lying between them. CDR1 SEHNR and CDR2 FQNEAQ come from the germline V gene (reference sequence). The CDR3 DNA follows: TGTGCCAGCGGACTTGACCTCAGAAGTACCGAGCAGTACTTC. It encodes CASGLDLRSTEQYF.

This clone was counted a single time. The chain is built from TRBV19 and TRBJ1-2; D unclear. Germline V gene data show CDR1 as LNHDA and CDR2 as SQIVND (reference sequence). This CDR3 spans 13 amino acids. Trimming took off 5 bases at V and 4 bases at J, with 11 bases between the two ends. In DNA, the CDR3 is TGTGCCAGTAGTCTCGACATTAGCTATGGCTACACCTTC. Protein: CASSLDISYGYTF.

The rearrangement uses TRBV29-1 and TRBJ1-3, with a tentative D call TRBD1 (6 bases). Trimming took 7 bases from V and 3 from J, leaving 16 bases between them. The CDR3 has 14 amino acids. Germline assignment: CDR1 SQVTM and CDR2 ANQGSEA. Here the CDR3 reads CSAARDKSGNTIYF. The CDR3 DNA reads as TGCAGCGCCGCCAGGGACAAGAGTGGAAACACCATATATTTT.

V is TRBV6-6 and J is TRBJ1-3, with a weak D call TRBD1 (5 bases). The V and J ends lost 6 bases and 1 base respectively, with 16 bases between them. Germline V lookup: CDR1 MNHNY, CDR2 SVGAGI (reference sequence). The CDR3 covers 16 residues. The CDR3 bases are TGTGCCAGCAGCCTCTCGGACAAGGTATCTGGAAACACCATATATTTT. Its protein is CASSLSDKVSGNTIYF.

The chain employs TRBV10-3 and TRBJ1-1; TRBD1 matches at 7 bases. This CDR3 has 13 amino acids. With V trimmed by 6 bases and J by 5 bases, 6 bases remained unmatched. The V gene's germline CDR1 is ENHRY and CDR2 SYGVKD. The CDR3 loop is CAIRPTQGTEAFF. Written as DNA, the CDR3 is TGTGCCATCAGGCCCACACAGGGGACTGAAGCTTTCTTT.

The chain recombines TRBV30 with TRBJ1-1; possible D gene TRBD1, 5 bases. V was cut by 4 bases and J by 6 bases, with 18 bases left in between. The CDR3 covers 14 residues. Germline CDR1 and CDR2: GTSNPN and SVGIG (reference sequence). The CDR3 DNA reads as TGTGCCTGGACTCCCCCCGGGGGGAGGCCTGAAGCTTTCTTT. This encodes CAWTPPGGRPEAFF.

The genes are TRBV19 and TRBJ2-3; the match to TRBD2 covers 9 bases. The length of the CDR3 is 14 residues. With 7 bases clipped from V and 7 bases from J, the junction kept 9 bases outside the gene matches. The germline V gene encodes CDR1 LNHDA and CDR2 SQIVND (reference sequence). The CDR3, as DNA: TGTGCCAGTACCACCGGGCGGGGGGGCAATACGCAGTATTTT. Translated: CASTTGRGGNTQYF. Based on the CDR3 plus reference TRBV19 and TRBJ2-3, the full variable domain is DGGITQSPKYLFRKEGQNVTLSCEQNLNHDAMYWYRQDPGQGLRLIYYSQIVNDFQKGDIAEGYSVSREKKESFPLTVTSAQKNPTAFYLCASTTGRGGNTQYFGPGTRLTVL.